The T cell receptor (beta chain) described here comes from a study of cytomegalovirus exposure and HLA in healthy donors. Study-level findings and limits: Follow-up analysis later connected one missense variant in DCLRE1C with trimming of TCR beta V- and J-genes. Previous analysis showed most TCR beta V segments were productive about 90% or about 30% of the time. DRB1 showed the most TCR associations and HLA-C the fewest in a later analysis, as rates varied by HLA locus.

PCR amplification relied on 60 Vbeta primers (plus 13 Jbeta primers). Profiled with immunoSEQ multiplex PCR; TCRdb holds only in-frame clones, not every one. Seen in this sample are 140,000 or so clones; the ten most common clones hold 0.85% to 1%. As regards this clone: Antigen specificity is unknown.

The V gene's germline CDR1 is MNHNS and CDR2 SASEGT. Trimming left V 9 bases short and J 5 bases short, with 16 bases between. The length of the CDR3 is 13 residues. The sample taken for sequencing was PBMCs. This chain uses TRBV6-1 with TRBJ2-5, with a weak D call TRBD2 (7 bases). The TCR originated in a male donor in good health and CMV-seronegative. The CDR3 is CASGRDTRETQYF. The CDR3 region has the DNA TGTGCCAGTGGGAGGGACACACGGGAGACCCAGTACTTC.